This T cell receptor (beta chain) came from a study of identical twins. The sample holds many counts of this clonotype. As yet, its antigen is unknown. The trim removed 5 bases at V and 5 bases at J, leaving 9 bases unmatched. The CDR3 totals 15 residues. Germline V gene sequence: CDR1 SEHNR, CDR2 FQNEAQ (reference sequence). Notes on the study in general: Out-of-frame alpha sequences that twins shared showed excess low generation probability.

TCRdb fed the 5' RACE reads into MiXCR, producing one record per CDR3 protein. The data show 570,000 or so distinct CDR3 sequences, 9% to 10% seen once. These data also formed part of another study, on yellow fever vaccine responses in identical twins.

The receptor comes from a woman aged 18-29 years in good health. Sequenced input: PBMCs. The rearrangement joins TRBV7-9 to TRBJ2-1; 7 positions agree with TRBD1. The CDR3 protein is CASSAGQEINNEQFF. The CDR3 DNA reads TGTGCCAGCAGCGCCGGACAGGAGATTAACAATGAGCAGTTCTTC.